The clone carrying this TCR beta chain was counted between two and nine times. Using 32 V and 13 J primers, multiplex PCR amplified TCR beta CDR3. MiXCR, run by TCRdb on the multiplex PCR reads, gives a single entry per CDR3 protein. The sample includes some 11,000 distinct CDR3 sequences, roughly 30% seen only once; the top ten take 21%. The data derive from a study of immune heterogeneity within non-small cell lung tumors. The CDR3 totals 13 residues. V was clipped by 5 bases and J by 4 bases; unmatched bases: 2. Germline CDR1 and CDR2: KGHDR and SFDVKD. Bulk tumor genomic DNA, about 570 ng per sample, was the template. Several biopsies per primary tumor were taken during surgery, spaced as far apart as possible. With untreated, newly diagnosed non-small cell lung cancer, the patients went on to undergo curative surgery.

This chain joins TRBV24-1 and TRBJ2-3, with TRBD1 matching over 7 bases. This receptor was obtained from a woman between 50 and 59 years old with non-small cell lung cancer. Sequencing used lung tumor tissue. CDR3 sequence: CATSATGADTQYF. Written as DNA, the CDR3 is TGTGCCACCAGTGCCACAGGGGCAGATACGCAGTATTTT.